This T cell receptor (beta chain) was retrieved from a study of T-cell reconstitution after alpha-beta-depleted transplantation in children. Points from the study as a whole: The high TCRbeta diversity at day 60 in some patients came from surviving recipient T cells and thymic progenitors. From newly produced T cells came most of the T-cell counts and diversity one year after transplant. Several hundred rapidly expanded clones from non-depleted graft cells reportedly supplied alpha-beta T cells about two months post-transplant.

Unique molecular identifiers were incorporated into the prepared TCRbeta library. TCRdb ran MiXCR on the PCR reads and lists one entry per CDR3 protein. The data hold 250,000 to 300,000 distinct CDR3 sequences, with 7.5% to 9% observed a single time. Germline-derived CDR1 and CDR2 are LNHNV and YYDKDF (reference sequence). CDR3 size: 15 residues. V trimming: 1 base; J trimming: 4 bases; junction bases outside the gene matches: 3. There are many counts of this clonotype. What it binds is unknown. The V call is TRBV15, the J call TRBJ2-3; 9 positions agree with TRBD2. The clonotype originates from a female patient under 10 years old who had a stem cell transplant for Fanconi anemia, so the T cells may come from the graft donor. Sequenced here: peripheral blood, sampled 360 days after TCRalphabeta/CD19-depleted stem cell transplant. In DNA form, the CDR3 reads TGTGCCACCAGCAGAGGTAGCGGGGGCGCAGATACGCAGTATTTT. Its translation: CATSRGSGGADTQYF.